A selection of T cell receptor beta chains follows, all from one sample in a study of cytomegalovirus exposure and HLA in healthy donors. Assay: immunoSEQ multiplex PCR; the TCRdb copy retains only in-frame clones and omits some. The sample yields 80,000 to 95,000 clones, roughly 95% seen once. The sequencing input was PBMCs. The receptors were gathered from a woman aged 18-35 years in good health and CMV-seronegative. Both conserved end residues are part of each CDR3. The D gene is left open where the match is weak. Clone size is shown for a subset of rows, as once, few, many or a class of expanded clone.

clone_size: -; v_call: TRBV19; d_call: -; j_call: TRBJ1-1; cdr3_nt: TGTGCCAGTACGGGGGAATTGAACACTGAAGCTTTCTTT; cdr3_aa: CASTGELNTEAFF
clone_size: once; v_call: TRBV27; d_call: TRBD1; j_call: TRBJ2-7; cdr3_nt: TGTGCCAGCAGTTTTAGGGGGCGCTCCTACGAGCAGTACTTC; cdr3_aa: CASSFRGRSYEQYF
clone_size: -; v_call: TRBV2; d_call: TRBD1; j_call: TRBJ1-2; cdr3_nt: TGTGCCAGCAGTGAAATGGGACAGGGACGGACCTATGGCTACACCTTC; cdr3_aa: CASSEMGQGRTYGYTF
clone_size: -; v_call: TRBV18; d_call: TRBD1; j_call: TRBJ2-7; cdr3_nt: TGTGCCAGCTCGTCCGGGACAGGGGCCTACGAGCAGTACTTC; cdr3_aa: CASSSGTGAYEQYF
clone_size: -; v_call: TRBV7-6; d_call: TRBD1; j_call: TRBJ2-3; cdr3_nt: TGTGCCAGCAGCTCCCGGGACAGGGGGCCGACAGATACGCAGTATTTT; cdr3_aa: CASSSRDRGPTDTQYF
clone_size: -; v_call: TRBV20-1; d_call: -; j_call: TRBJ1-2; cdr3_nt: TGCAGTGCTAGCCCCAGAGGCTACACCTTC; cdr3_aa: CSASPRGYTF
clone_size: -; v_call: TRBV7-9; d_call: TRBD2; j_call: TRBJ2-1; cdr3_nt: TGTGCCAGCAGCACCCGGACTAGCGGGAATGAGCAGTTCTTC; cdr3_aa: CASSTRTSGNEQFF
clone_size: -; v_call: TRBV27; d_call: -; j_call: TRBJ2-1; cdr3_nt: TGTGCCAGCAGTTCCCGTATCGGGAGTCTCTCCTACAATGAGCAGTTCTTC; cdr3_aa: CASSSRIGSLSYNEQFF
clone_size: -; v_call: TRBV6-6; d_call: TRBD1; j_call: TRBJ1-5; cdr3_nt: TGTGCCAGCAGTGAGGACAGGGGGAGACAGCCCCAGCATTTT; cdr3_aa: CASSEDRGRQPQHF
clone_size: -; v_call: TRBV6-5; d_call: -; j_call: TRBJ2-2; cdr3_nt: TGTGCCAGCAGGCCGGGACTGCCTAGCTCCGGGGAGCTGTTTTTT; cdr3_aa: CASRPGLPSSGELFF
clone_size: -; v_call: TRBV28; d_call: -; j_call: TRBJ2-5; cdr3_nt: TGTGCCAGCAGCCCATTAGAGTCTAGTGCGTATGAGACCCAGTACTTC; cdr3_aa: CASSPLESSAYETQYF
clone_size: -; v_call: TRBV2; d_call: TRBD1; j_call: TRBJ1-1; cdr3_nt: TGTGCCACAGCCGGACAGGGTGGAACTGAAGCTTTCTTT; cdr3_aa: CATAGQGGTEAFF
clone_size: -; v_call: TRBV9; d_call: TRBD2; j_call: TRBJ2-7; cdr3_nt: TGTGCCAGCAGTGGGACTAGCGGCTCCTACGAGCAGTACTTC; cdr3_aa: CASSGTSGSYEQYF
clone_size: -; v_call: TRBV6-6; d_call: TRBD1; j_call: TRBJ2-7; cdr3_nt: TGTGCCAGCAGTTACCGGGACAGTCATTCCGAGCAGTACTTC; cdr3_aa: CASSYRDSHSEQYF
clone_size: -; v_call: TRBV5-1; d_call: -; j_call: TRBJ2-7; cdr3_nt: TGCGCCAGCAGCTTGGGTGCGGGCCCTCCCTACGAGCAGTACTTC; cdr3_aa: CASSLGAGPPYEQYF
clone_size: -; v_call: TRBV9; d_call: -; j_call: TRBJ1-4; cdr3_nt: TGTGCCAGCAGCGCGCACAGCTCAACTAATGAAAAACTGTTTTTT; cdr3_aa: CASSAHSSTNEKLFF
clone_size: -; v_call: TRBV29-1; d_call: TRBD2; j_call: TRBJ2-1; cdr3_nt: TGCAGCGTGGGGGGGAGTAATGAGCAGTTCTTC; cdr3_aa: CSVGGSNEQFF
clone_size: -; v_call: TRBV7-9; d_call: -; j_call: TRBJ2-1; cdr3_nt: TGTGCCAGCAGCTTAAGAGGAGTAGAGCAGTTCTTC; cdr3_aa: CASSLRGVEQFF
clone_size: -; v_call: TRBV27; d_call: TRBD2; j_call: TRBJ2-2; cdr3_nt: TGTGCCAGCAGTCGGACCGGGACTAGCGGTGCCACCGGGGAGCTGTTTTTT; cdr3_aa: CASSRTGTSGATGELFF
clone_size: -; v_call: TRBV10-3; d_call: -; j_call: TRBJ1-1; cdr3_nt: TGTGCCATGGTTAGTGACGGGGGTGGCACTGAAGCTTTCTTT; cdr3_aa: CAMVSDGGGTEAFF
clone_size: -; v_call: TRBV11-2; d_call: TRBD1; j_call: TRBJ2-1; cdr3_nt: TGTGCCAGCAGCCCCGGACAGGGAGGTTGGAATGAGCAGTTCTTC; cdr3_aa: CASSPGQGGWNEQFF
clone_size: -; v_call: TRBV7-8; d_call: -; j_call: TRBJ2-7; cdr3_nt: TGTGCCAGCAGTTCCCTCTCCTACGAGCAGTACTTC; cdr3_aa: CASSSLSYEQYF
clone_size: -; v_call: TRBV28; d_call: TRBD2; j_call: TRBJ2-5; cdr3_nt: TGTGCCAGCAGTTTTCGATTAGCGGGCGTAGAGACCCAGTACTTC; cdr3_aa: CASSFRLAGVETQYF
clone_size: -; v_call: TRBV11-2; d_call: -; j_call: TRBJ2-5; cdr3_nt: TGTGCCAGCAGTAGAGACAGGCTAGAGACCCAGTACTTC; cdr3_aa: CASSRDRLETQYF
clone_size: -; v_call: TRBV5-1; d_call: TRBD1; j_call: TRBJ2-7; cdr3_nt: TGCGCCAGCAGCTCGGAAACAGGGGGGTACGAGCAGTACTTC; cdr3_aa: CASSSETGGYEQYF
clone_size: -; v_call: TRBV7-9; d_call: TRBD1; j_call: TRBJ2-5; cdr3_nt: TGTGCCAGCAGGCAGGGGGCGGGGGAGACCCAGTACTTC; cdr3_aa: CASRQGAGETQYF
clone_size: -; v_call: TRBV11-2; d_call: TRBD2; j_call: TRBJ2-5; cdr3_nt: TGTGCCAGCAGCTTCGGGGGGATAAGGGAGACCCAGTACTTC; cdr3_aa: CASSFGGIRETQYF
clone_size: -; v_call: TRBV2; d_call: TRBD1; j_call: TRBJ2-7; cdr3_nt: TGTGCCAGAGAAGACCGGGACAGGGGTTTCAACGAGCAGTACTTC; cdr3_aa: CAREDRDRGFNEQYF
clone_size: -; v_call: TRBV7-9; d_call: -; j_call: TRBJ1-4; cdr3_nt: TGTGCCAGCAGCTTAATGACCGGGACTAATGAAAAACTGTTTTTT; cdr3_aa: CASSLMTGTNEKLFF
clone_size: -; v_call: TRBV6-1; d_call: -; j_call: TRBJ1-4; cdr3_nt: TGTGCCAGCAGCTGGGCGCTTAATGAAAAACTGTTTTTT; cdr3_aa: CASSWALNEKLFF
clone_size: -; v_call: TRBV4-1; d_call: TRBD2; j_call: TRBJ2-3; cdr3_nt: TGCGCCAGCAGCCCCCGCGACCTAGCGGGAGGGGGTCGCACAGATACGCAGTATTTT; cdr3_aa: CASSPRDLAGGGRTDTQYF
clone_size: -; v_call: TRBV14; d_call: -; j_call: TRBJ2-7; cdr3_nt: TGTGCCAGCAGCCACCGGGTAGCTAAGTGGGAGCAGTACTTC; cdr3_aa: CASSHRVAKWEQYF
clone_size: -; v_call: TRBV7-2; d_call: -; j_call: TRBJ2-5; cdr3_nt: TGTGCCAGCAGCTCCAGGGCAGGTCCCCGGGAGACCCAGTACTTC; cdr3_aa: CASSSRAGPRETQYF
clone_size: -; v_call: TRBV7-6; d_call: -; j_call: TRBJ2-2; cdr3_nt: TGTGCCAGCAGCTTAGCCTCGGGGGATGGCACCGGGGAGCTGTTTTTT; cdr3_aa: CASSLASGDGTGELFF
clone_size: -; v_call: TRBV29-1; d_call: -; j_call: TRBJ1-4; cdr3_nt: TGCAGCGGATACGAGCCTGCAACTAATGAAAAACTGTTTTTT; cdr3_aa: CSGYEPATNEKLFF
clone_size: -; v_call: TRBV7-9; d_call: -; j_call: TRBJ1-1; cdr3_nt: TGTGCCAGCAGCTTTACAGATGACACTGAAGCTTTCTTT; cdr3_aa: CASSFTDDTEAFF
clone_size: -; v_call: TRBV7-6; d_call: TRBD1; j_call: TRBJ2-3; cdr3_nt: TGTGCCAGCAGCTCACGTTACCGGGACAGGGGCACAGATACGCAGTATTTT; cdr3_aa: CASSSRYRDRGTDTQYF
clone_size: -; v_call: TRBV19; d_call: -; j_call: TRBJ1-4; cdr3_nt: TGTGCCAGTAGTTTGGCGGTTGCAACTAATGAAAAACTGTTTTTT; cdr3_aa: CASSLAVATNEKLFF
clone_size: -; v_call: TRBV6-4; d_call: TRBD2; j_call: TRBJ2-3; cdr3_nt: TGTGCCAGCGGTAGCGGGAGTATAAATACGCAGTATTTT; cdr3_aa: CASGSGSINTQYF
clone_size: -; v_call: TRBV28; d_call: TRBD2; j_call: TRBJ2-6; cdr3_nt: TGTGCCAGCAGTTTACTCCTTCTAGCGGGAGTCGGTGCCAACGTCCTGACTTTC; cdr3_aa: CASSLLLLAGVGANVLTF
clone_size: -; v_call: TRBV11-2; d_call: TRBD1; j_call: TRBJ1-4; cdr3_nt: TGTGCCAGCAGCCCCTTTTTGGGACAGGTTAATGAAAAACTGTTTTTT; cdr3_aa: CASSPFLGQVNEKLFF
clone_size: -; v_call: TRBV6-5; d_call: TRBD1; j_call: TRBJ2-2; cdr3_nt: TGTGCCAGCAGTCGGGACAGATGGGCCGGGGAGCTGTTTTTT; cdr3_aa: CASSRDRWAGELFF
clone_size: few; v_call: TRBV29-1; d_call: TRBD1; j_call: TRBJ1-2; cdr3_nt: TGCAGCGTGTCGGGACAGGGGGCGCGGGACTATGGCTACACCTTC; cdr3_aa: CSVSGQGARDYGYTF
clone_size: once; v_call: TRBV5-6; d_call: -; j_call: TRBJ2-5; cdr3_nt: TGTGCCAGCAGCTTGGTTGAGGCAGGGTATCTCCAAGAGACCCAGTACTTC; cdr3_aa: CASSLVEAGYLQETQYF
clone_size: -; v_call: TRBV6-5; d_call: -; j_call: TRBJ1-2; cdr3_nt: TGTGCCAGCAGTTACCGGGGAGCCGGGCGCGGTGGCTACACCTTC; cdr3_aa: CASSYRGAGRGGYTF
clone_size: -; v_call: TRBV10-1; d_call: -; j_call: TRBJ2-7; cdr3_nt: TGCGCCAGCAGCCGGGAAGGCGAGCAGTACTTC; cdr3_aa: CASSREGEQYF
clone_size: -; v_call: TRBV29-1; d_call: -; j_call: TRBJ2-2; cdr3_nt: TGCAGCGTTGCCTTCTCCGGGACCGGGGAGCTGTTTTTT; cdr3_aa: CSVAFSGTGELFF
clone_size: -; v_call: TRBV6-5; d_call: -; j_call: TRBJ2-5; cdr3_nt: TGTGCCAGCAGTTACTCGACAGCCCAAGAGACCCAGTACTTC; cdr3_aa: CASSYSTAQETQYF
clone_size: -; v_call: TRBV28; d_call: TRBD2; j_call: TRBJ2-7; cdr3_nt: TGTGCCAGCAGTTTATCCGGGACTAGCGGGAACTTC; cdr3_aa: CASSLSGTSGNF
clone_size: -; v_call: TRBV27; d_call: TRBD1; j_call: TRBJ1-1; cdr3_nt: TGTGCCAGCAGTGTCTCCGGGACAGCAAACACTGAAGCTTTCTTT; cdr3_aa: CASSVSGTANTEAFF